This T cell receptor beta chain was profiled in a study of blood T cell repertoires in COVID-19. About the research overall: Italy, Spain and the United States were the sources of the convalescent and acute COVID-19 samples.

Data came from immunoSEQ multiplex PCR; TCRdb stores just in-frame clones and leaves some out. The table lists about 170,000 clones, 75% to 90% of them singletons. This CDR3 comprises 13 residues. In germline, CDR1 is LGHDT, CDR2 YNNKEL (reference sequence). Trimming cost V 1 base and J 6 bases, with 7 bases left between them. This clonotype was obtained from a human donor with acute or convalescent COVID-19. The donor label of this sample is uncertain. This rearrangement joins TRBV3-1 (or the pseudogene TRBV3-2) to TRBJ2-1; D is undetermined. The sample was peripheral blood. CDR3 DNA: TGTGCCAGCAGCCAAGGGAGAGGCAATGAGCAGTTCTTC. Amino acid sequence: CASSQGRGNEQFF.